This T cell receptor beta chain originates from a study of CD8+CD57+ T cells in acquired aplastic anemia. Study information: Average DNA yield from sorted CD4+ and CD8+ cells was about 2.9 ug. General study points: It was found that under 30 CD8+ CDR3 sequences were shared between patients and controls.

The patients chosen for sequencing had shown expansion of CD8+CD57+ cells (detected by flow cytometry). Among the patients, all had severe acquired aplastic anemia. Receipt of therapy had not occurred in any patient by the time of blood sampling. Investigators profiled TCR beta VDJ and CDR3 from genomic DNA template. TCRdb fed the reads into MiXCR, producing one record per CDR3 protein. The profile covers roughly 160,000 distinct CDR3 sequences, with more than 45% appearing a single time and about 3% taken by the ten largest. On this clonotype itself: Its antigen is unknown.

The CDR3 is made up of 16 amino acids. The chain employs TRBV21-1 and TRBJ2-2; the table's TRBD1 call for D was not verified on the DNA. TRBV21-1 is a documented pseudogene. Sequenced material: sorted CD4+, CD8+, or CD8+CD57+ T cells (not recorded which) from PBMCs. The origin of this receptor is a human donor with aplastic anemia. The CDR3 loop is CASSKGRDRNTGELFF. CDR3 in DNA: TGTGCCAGCAGCAAAGGCCGGGACAGGAACACCGGGGAGCTGTTTTTT.